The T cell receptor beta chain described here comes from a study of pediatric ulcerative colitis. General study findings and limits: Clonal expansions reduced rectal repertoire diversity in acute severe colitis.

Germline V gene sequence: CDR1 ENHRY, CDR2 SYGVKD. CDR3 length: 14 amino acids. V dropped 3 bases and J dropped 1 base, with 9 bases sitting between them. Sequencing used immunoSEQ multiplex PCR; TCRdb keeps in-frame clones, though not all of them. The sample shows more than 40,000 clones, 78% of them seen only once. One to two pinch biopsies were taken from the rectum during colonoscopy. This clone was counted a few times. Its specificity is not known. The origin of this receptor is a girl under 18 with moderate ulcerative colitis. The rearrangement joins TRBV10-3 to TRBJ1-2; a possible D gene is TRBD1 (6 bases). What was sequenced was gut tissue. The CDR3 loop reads CAISERTDNYGYTF. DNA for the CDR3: TGTGCCATCAGTGAAAGGACAGATAACTATGGCTACACCTTC.